The 4 T cell receptor beta chains below were found in one sample sequenced in a study of T-cell reconstitution after alpha-beta-depleted transplantation in children (dated by TCRdb to about 2016). Library prep was done by PCR. The run used an Illumina HiSeq 2500. TCR library preparation used molecular barcoding, with unique molecular identifiers applied to normalize quantification of the TCRbeta repertoire. TCRdb trimmed the raw reads at Q25, called clones with MiXCR and kept productive beta chains. A single entry per CDR3 protein holds the most common genes and DNA from its merged rows. Here the sample has more than 550,000 distinct CDR3 sequences; under 12% occur a single time. The ten top clones hold about 4% of the sample. The sample consisted of PBMCs from the stem cell graft donor, taken from the stem cell graft. Receptors were obtained from a human donor who donated a stem cell graft to a child with acute myeloid leukemia.

The V call is TRBV12-3 or TRBV12-4, the J call TRBJ2-6; 9 positions match TRBD1. The CDR3 covers 19 residues. After removal of 4 bases from V and 0 bases from J, the junction contained 10 bases not matched to a gene. The CDR3 DNA is TGTGCCAGCAGTTCATTCCCGGGACAGGGAAGCTCTGGGGCCAACGTCCTGACTTTC. It yields the protein CASSSFPGQGSSGANVLTF.

A remark on this clonotype: A much bigger clone sits one base away, suggesting this may be a read error. V and J are TRBV29-1 and TRBJ2-7; D not certain. V lost 4 bases to trimming and J lost 0 bases, with 7 bases between them. The CDR3 runs to 12 residues. Germline V lookup: CDR1 SQVTM, CDR2 ANQGSEA. CDR3 protein: CSVAACSYEQYF. CDR3 DNA: TGCAGCGTTGCGGCGTGCTCCTACGAGCAGTACTTC.

This clonotype was recorded a few times. J is TRBJ2-1 and V is TRBV6-2 or TRBV6-3; D gene uncertain. V was cut by 5 bases and J by 3 bases, with 11 bases left in between. Germline V gene lookup returns CDR1 MNHEY and CDR2 SVGEGT. CDR3 length equals 14 residues. This CDR3 reads CASSALNYYNEQFF. The DNA for the CDR3 is TGTGCCAGCAGTGCTCTTAACTACTACAATGAGCAGTTCTTC.

The CDR3 loop is CATSSSPGQGKSEAFF. The CDR3 region has the DNA TGTGCCACCAGCAGTTCCCCGGGACAGGGAAAATCTGAAGCTTTCTTT. V gene TRBV15 combines with J gene TRBJ1-1, with TRBD1 matching over 9 bases. Germline V gives CDR1 LNHNV, CDR2 YYDKDF (reference sequence). Losses at the gene ends were 3 bases for V and 6 bases for J; bases not matched to a gene: 11. This CDR3 contains 16 residues.